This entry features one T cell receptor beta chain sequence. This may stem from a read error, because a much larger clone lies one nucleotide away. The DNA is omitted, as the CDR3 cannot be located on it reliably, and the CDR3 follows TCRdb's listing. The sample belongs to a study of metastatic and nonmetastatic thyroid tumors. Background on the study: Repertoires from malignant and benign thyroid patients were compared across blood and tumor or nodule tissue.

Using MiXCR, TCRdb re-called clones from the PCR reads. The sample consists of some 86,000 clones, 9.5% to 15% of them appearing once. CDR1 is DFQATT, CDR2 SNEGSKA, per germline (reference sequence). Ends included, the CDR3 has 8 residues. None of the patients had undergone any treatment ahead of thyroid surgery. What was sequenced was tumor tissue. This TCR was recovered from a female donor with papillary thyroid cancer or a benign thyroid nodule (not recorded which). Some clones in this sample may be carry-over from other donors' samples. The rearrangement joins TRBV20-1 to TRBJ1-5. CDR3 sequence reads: CSAGPSIF.